This entry lists 13 T cell receptor beta chains sequenced from one sample in a study of T cells in women clearing cervical HPV infection. Measured with immunoSEQ multiplex PCR; TCRdb has only the in-frame clones, and not every one. Seen in this sample are 40,000 to 60,000 clones; the ten most common clones hold more than 0.8%. Sequencing was carried out using blood buffy coat. The origin of the receptors is a woman between 18 and 70 years old with a cervical HPV16 infection that either progressed to CIN3+ or cleared (not recorded which).

About this clone: The missing CDR3 end, 3 residues past where the read stops, is filled in from the germline J gene. The chain carries TRBV7-9 and TRBJ2-7, with 11 bases lining up with TRBD2. This CDR3 has 14 amino acids. V was pared by 3 bases and J by 2 bases, with 0 bases of the junction left unmatched. Germline V gives CDR1 SEHNR, CDR2 FQNEAQ (reference sequence). This chain's CDR3 is CASSFSGGAYEQYF. CDR3 DNA (partial): TGTGCCAGCAGCTTTAGCGGGGGGGCCTACGAG.

Turning to this clone: The read terminates 3 residues ahead of where the CDR3 ends, so the germline J gene completes it. The chain couples TRBV2 to TRBJ1-6, with a weak D call TRBD1 (5 bases). The germline V gene has CDR1 SNHLY and CDR2 FYNNEI. The CDR3 has 14 amino acids. V lost 3 bases and J 5 bases, leaving 8 bases between the germline ends. This chain's CDR3 is CASSDETDNSPLHF. CDR3 DNA (partial): TGTGCCAGCAGTGACGAGACAGATAATTCACCC.

Comment on this clone: The CDR3 end falls 3 residues outside the read, so it is completed with the germline J gene. The chain is built from TRBV19 and TRBJ2-7, with D possibly being TRBD2 (5 bases). Germline V gene data show CDR1 as LNHDA and CDR2 as SQIVND (reference sequence). CDR3 length: 12 residues. Trimming cost V 3 bases and J 5 bases, with 8 bases left between them. The chain's CDR3 is CASSIFGDEQYF. CDR3 DNA (partial): TGTGCCAGTAGTATCTTCGGGGACGAG.

Concerning this clone: Read data end 3 residues before the CDR3 end; the end is taken from the germline J gene. The chain carries TRBV29-1 and TRBJ2-7; 8 positions agree with TRBD1. This CDR3 is built from 15 residues. J was trimmed by 3 bases and V by 0 bases; bases with no gene match: 7. From germline, CDR1 is SQVTM and CDR2 ANQGSEA. The CDR3 here is CSVEERAGGGYEQYF. CDR3 bases read: TGCAGCGTTGAAGAGAGGGCAGGGGGCGGCTACGAG.

In the case of this clone: The CDR3 end falls 3 residues outside the read, so it is completed with the germline J gene. V and J are TRBV2 and TRBJ2-1; the match to TRBD2 covers 7 bases. The CDR3 is made up of 15 amino acids. V gave up 6 bases and J gave up 8 bases; unmatched junction bases: 13. Germline V gene lookup returns CDR1 SNHLY and CDR2 FYNNEI. Here the CDR3 reads CASSATSVPSHEQFF. The sequenced CDR3 bases are TGTGCCAGCAGCGCCACTAGCGTTCCGTCACATGAG.

To note about this clone: The CDR3 extends 3 residues past the end of the read, so its final part is completed from the germline J gene. The V and J genes are TRBV4-1 and TRBJ1-4; D is possibly TRBD1 (6 bases). The V gene lost 1 base and the J gene lost 10 bases, with 13 bases spanning the gap. From germline, CDR1 is MGHRA and CDR2 YSYEKL. CDR3 size: 14 residues. Incomplete CDR3 DNA: TGCGCCAGCAGCCAAGGAGGACAGTTTGGAAAA. Translation: CASSQGGQFGK. The entire CDR3 protein reads CASSQGGQFGKLFF.

In the case of this clone: The read terminates 3 residues ahead of where the CDR3 ends, so the germline J gene completes it. The chain carries TRBV28 and TRBJ2-4; D is perhaps TRBD1 (5 bases). This CDR3 has 13 residues. The germline V and J ends were trimmed by 3 bases and 6 bases, with 9 bases remaining between them. Germline lookup yields CDR1 MDHEN and CDR2 SYDVKM. CDR3 loop: CASSLGQGNIQYF. The CDR3 DNA, read in part, is TGTGCCAGCAGTTTGGGGCAGGGAAACATT. The full variable domain, completed using reference TRBV28 and TRBJ2-4, is DVKVTQSSRYLVKRTGEKVFLECVQDMDHENMFWYRQDPGLGLRLIYFSYDVKMKEKGDIPEGYSVSREKKERFSLILESASTNQTSMYLCASSLGQGNIQYFGAGTRLSVL.

Remarks on this clone: Read data end 3 residues before the CDR3 end; the end is taken from the germline J gene. This sequence joins TRBV5-1 and TRBJ2-3; 12 nucleotides agree with TRBD2. The germline V gene encodes CDR1 SGHRS and CDR2 YFSETQ. This CDR3 has 17 amino acids. V lost 0 bases to trimming and J lost 5 bases; unmatched junction nucleotides: 7. CDR3 region: CASSLGTSGGFIDTQYF. Partial CDR3 DNA: TGCGCCAGCAGCTTGGGAACTAGCGGGGGGTTCATAGATACG.

For this clone: The sequence runs out 3 residues before the end of the CDR3; the remainder is reconstructed from the germline J gene. The chain is built from TRBV5-1 and TRBJ2-3; D is possibly TRBD2 (5 bases). Trimming pared 1 base from V and 3 bases from J, leaving 18 bases between. This CDR3 has 17 residues. Germline values: CDR1 SGHRS, CDR2 YFSETQ. CDR3 sequence: CASSLQLATGSTDTQYF. CDR3 DNA, as far as it was read: TGCGCCAGCAGCTTGCAGCTAGCTACTGGTAGTACAGATACG.

As to this clone: The CDR3 end is not reached by the read, which stops 3 residues before it; the germline J gene fills it in. The chain joins TRBV18 to TRBJ2-7, with 11 nucleotides matching TRBD1. Germline V lookup: CDR1 KGHSH, CDR2 LQKENI. Unmatched junction bases numbered 3, after V lost 5 bases and J lost 6 bases. The CDR3 is 13 residues long. The CDR3 sequence: CASSMGTGGEQYF. The sequenced part of the CDR3 DNA is TGTGCCAGCTCAATGGGGACAGGGGGCGAG.

In regard to this clone: The missing CDR3 end, 3 residues past where the read stops, is filled in from the germline J gene. V gene TRBV19 combines with J gene TRBJ2-5; 7 nucleotides match TRBD2. Per the germline V gene, CDR1 is LNHDA and CDR2 is SQIVND (reference sequence). V lost 3 bases and J lost 1; bases outside the gene matches: 5. The CDR3 runs 15 residues. Partial CDR3 DNA: TGTGCCAGTAGTATGGAGGGACTAAGCCAAGAGACC. Protein sequence: CASSMEGLSQET. The whole CDR3 protein is CASSMEGLSQETQYF.

Notes on this clone: The read finishes 3 residues shy of the CDR3 end, and the germline J gene is used to complete it. This chain joins TRBV6-1 and TRBJ1-2, with D unclear. This CDR3 spans 14 amino acids. The germline V gene has CDR1 MNHNS and CDR2 SASEGT. V dropped 1 base and J dropped 4 bases, with 10 bases sitting between them. The part of the CDR3 DNA that was read is TGTGCCAGCAGTGAAGGTTATGGCAGCTATGGC. Its protein product is CASSEGYGSYG. The whole CDR3 sequence reads CASSEGYGSYGYTF.

A remark on this clone: The sequenced fragment ends 3 residues before the CDR3 boundary, so the rest is inferred from the germline J gene. The chain couples TRBV5-1 to TRBJ1-5; D may be TRBD1 (6 bases). Germline lookup yields CDR1 SGHRS and CDR2 YFSETQ. The CDR3 spans 15 residues. Trimming cost V 2 bases and J 7 bases, with 16 bases left between them. The CDR3 region is CASSFLGGAGQPQHF. CDR3 DNA (partial): TGCGCCAGCAGCTTTTTAGGGGGGGCAGGACAGCCC.